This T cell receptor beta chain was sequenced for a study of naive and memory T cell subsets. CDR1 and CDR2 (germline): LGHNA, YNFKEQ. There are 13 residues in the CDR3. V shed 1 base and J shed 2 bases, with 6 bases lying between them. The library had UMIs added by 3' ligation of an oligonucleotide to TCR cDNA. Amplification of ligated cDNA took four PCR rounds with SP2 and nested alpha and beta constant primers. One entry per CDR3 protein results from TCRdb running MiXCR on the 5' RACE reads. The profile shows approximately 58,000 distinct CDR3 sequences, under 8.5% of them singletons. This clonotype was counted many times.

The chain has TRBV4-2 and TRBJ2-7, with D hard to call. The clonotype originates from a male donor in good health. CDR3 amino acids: CASSQGVAYEQYF. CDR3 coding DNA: TGTGCCAGCAGCCAAGGGGTGGCCTACGAGCAGTACTTC.